This T cell receptor beta chain came from a study of cytomegalovirus exposure and HLA in healthy donors. General study findings and limits: The productive fraction for most TCR beta V segments was about 90% or about 30% in an earlier analysis.

The PCR made use of 60 Vbeta and 13 Jbeta primers. Measured with immunoSEQ multiplex PCR; TCRdb has only the in-frame clones, and not every one. The top ten hold under 3% of the sample, which has around 120,000 clones, about two thirds seen once. In its sample, this clone was seen a few times. Its antigen is unidentified. This clonotype originated in an older woman in good health and CMV-seropositive. The sample was PBMCs.

In DNA form, the CDR3 reads TGTGCCAGCAGGCGGGACCCCCGGGGCTACGAGCAGTACTTC. It is translated as CASRRDPRGYEQYF. J is TRBJ2-7 and V is TRBV6-5; TRBD2 might be the D (6 bases). V was cut by 6 bases and J by 3 bases, with 15 bases left in between. Germline CDR1 MNHEY, CDR2 SVGAGI. The CDR3 loop spans 14 amino acids.